This is a list of T cell receptor beta chains from one sample in a study of early T cells in non-severe SARS-CoV-2 infection. Using its own MiXCR run on the 5' RACE reads, TCRdb lists one record per CDR3 protein. Among tens of thousands of distinct CDR3 sequences listed, approximately 8% were seen once. Source: whole blood, taken at baseline. These TCRs come from an adult who was a healthcare worker with PCR-confirmed SARS-CoV-2 infection or an uninfected control (not recorded which). Each CDR3 is given with its conserved first and last residue. Each record gives: D gene, V gene, clone size, J gene, CDR3 protein, CDR3 DNA. The D gene is left open where the match is weak. A clone size is listed for some rows: how often the clone was seen (once, few, many), or a class if it is expanded.

>-|TRBV20-1|many|TRBJ2-3
CSARDSSTDTQYF
TGCAGTGCTAGAGATTCTAGCACAGATACGCAGTATTTT
>-|TRBV7-2|few|TRBJ2-7
CASSLEGQRQYF
TGTGCCAGCAGCTTAGAAGGACAGAGGCAGTACTTC
>-|TRBV7-3|medium-sized|TRBJ1-1
CASSSEGTEAFF
TGTGCCAGCAGCTCCGAGGGAACTGAAGCTTTCTTT
>-|TRBV9|-|TRBJ2-7
CASSAYVAGGEQYF
TGTGCCAGCAGCGCGTACGTGGCAGGAGGCGAGCAGTACTTC
>TRBD2|TRBV18|-|TRBJ2-1
CASSSQLAGGNNEQFF
TGTGCCAGCTCATCTCAACTAGCGGGAGGAAACAATGAGCAGTTCTTC
>-|TRBV5-7|many|TRBJ1-4
CASSLDSKHEKLFF
TGTGCCAGCAGCTTGGACAGTAAACATGAAAAACTGTTTTTT
>-|TRBV7-9|-|TRBJ2-2
CASSLAYGTGELFF
TGTGCCAGCAGCCTGGCCTATGGAACCGGGGAGCTGTTTTTT
>-|TRBV15|-|TRBJ1-2
CATSPTGGGYYGYTF
TGTGCCACCAGCCCCACCGGGGGGGGCTACTATGGCTACACCTTC
>TRBD2|TRBV20-1|many|TRBJ2-5
CSATGGVEETQYF
TGCAGTGCCACTGGGGGGGTGGAAGAGACCCAGTACTTC
>-|TRBV6-2/TRBV6-3|many|TRBJ1-6
CASSYARQRNSPLHF
TGTGCCAGCAGTTACGCCCGGCAGAGAAATTCACCCCTCCACTTT
>-|TRBV7-9|many|TRBJ1-1
CASSLWRLDEAFF
TGTGCCAGCAGCTTATGGCGGTTGGACGAAGCTTTCTTT
>-|TRBV6-6|few|TRBJ2-4
CASGEGLLKNIQYF
TGTGCCAGCGGAGAGGGTCTACTTAAAAACATTCAGTACTTC
>-|TRBV29-1|few|TRBJ2-1
CSVEADGFNEQFF
TGCAGCGTTGAGGCTGACGGATTCAATGAGCAGTTCTTC
>-|TRBV10-2|-|TRBJ2-6
CASTLAPLQANVLTF
TGCGCCAGCACCTTAGCCCCACTACAGGCCAACGTCCTGACTTTC
>TRBD1|TRBV20-1|many|TRBJ1-6
CSVTRDRDSPLHF
TGCAGTGTCACCCGGGACAGGGATTCACCCCTCCACTTT
>-|TRBV27|-|TRBJ1-2
CASSLSRDYGYTF
TGTGCCAGCAGTCTCTCCCGGGACTATGGCTACACCTTC
>-|TRBV12-3/TRBV12-4|-|TRBJ2-3
CASSFEGGGTQYF
TGTGCCAGCAGTTTTGAGGGGGGCGGTACGCAGTATTTT
>-|TRBV12-3/TRBV12-4|many|TRBJ2-3
CASSFMGGTDTQYF
TGTGCCAGCAGTTTTATGGGGGGCACAGATACGCAGTATTTT